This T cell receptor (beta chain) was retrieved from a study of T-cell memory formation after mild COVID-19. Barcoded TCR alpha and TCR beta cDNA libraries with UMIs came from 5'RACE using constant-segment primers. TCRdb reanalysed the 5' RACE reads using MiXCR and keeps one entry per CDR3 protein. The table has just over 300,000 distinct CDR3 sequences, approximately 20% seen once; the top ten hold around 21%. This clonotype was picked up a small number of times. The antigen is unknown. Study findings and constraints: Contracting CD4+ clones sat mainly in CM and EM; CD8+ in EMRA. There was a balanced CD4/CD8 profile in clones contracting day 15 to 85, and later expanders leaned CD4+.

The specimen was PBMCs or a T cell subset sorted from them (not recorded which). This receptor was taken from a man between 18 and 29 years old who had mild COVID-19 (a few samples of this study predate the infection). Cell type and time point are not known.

The CDR3 bases are TGTGCCAGCAGCTTGGATGGGGGTAGAGACACTGAAGCTTTCTTT. Amino acid sequence: CASSLDGGRDTEAFF. The J gene is TRBJ1-1, the V gene TRBV7-2, with D maybe TRBD1 (5 bases). There are 15 residues in the CDR3. Germline loops: CDR1 SGHTA, CDR2 FQGNSA. Trimming left V 3 bases short and J 3 bases short, with 14 bases between.